What follows are 15 T cell receptor beta chains derived from one specimen sequenced in a study of control samples from healthy donors and cancer patients. Assay used: immunoSEQ multiplex PCR; TCRdb lists only in-frame clones, some missing. The repertoire holds 78,000 or so clones, roughly 87% seen once, with 3.5% to 4% in the top ten. What was sequenced was blood. The receptors here all came from a woman between 50 and 59 years old in good health.

V usage is TRBV6-4 and J usage is TRBJ1-2; D uncertain. The CDR3 consists of 14 residues. The V end lost 6 bases, the J end lost 8 bases, and 19 bases lay between the germline ends. Germline V gene sequence: CDR1 MRHNA, CDR2 SNTAGT. CDR3 nucleotide sequence: TGTGCCAGCAGGCTGGGAGAGGGCGCCGGCGGCTACACCTTC. It encodes CASRLGEGAGGYTF.

This clone has just a few counts. CDR3 in amino acids: CASSPGQTSYEQYF. DNA for the CDR3: TGTGCCAGCAGCCCGGGACAGACATCCTACGAGCAGTACTTC. The chain joins TRBV7-6 to TRBJ2-7; 7 nucleotides align to TRBD1. The CDR3 runs to 14 residues. V was pared by 5 bases and J by 1 base, with 5 bases of the junction left unmatched. Looked up from germline, CDR1 is SGHVS and CDR2 is FNYEAQ.

This rearrangement joins TRBV6-5 to TRBJ2-5; 9 bases fit TRBD1. The germline V gene has CDR1 MNHEY and CDR2 SVGAGI. V gave up 6 bases and J gave up 5 bases; unmatched junction bases: 10. The CDR3 spans 15 residues. The CDR3 sequence is CASSHDRGGKETQYF. The CDR3 region has the DNA TGTGCCAGCAGCCATGACAGGGGGGGCAAGGAGACCCAGTACTTC.

The rearrangement links TRBV14 to TRBJ1-3, with TRBD1 identical over 10 bases. Germline V CDR1 and CDR2: SGHDN, FVKESK. V shed 2 bases, J shed 0 bases, and the junction held 1 base outside the gene matches. The CDR3 spans 16 residues. This CDR3 reads CASSQRTGGSGNTIYF. CDR3 in DNA: TGTGCCAGCAGCCAACGGACAGGGGGCTCTGGAAACACCATATATTTT.

The CDR3 DNA sequence: TGTGCCAGCAGTTACGGGACAGGGATTATGAACACTGAAGCTTTCTTT. Encoded protein: CASSYGTGIMNTEAFF. This sequence joins TRBV6-5 and TRBJ1-1, with 9 bases matching TRBD1. This CDR3 spans 16 amino acids. CDR1 MNHEY and CDR2 SVGAGI come from the germline V gene. J was trimmed by 0 bases and V by 2 bases; bases with no gene match: 4.

A note on this clone: The same CDR3 also results from other DNA sequences found in this sample. The rearrangement links TRBV9 to TRBJ2-5; 7 bases fit TRBD1. The CDR3 covers 15 residues. Germline trimming cut 2 bases from V and 1 base from J; bases unmatched to any gene: 5. Germline CDR1 SGDLS, CDR2 YYNGEE. The CDR3 spells CASSVNRGLQETQYF. The CDR3 DNA sequence: TGTGCCAGCAGCGTTAACAGGGGTCTCCAAGAGACCCAGTACTTC. Based on the CDR3 plus reference TRBV9 and TRBJ2-5, the full variable domain is DSGVTQTPKHLITATGQRVTLRCSPRSGDLSVYWYQQSLDQGLQFLIQYYNGEERAKGNILERFSAQQFPDLHSELNLSSLELGDSALYFCASSVNRGLQETQYFGPGTRLLVL.

V is TRBV5-1 and J is TRBJ2-1; TRBD2 matches 8 bases. This CDR3 region has 16 residues. Germline V gene data show CDR1 as SGHRS and CDR2 as YFSETQ. V lost 4 bases and J lost 9; bases outside the gene matches: 15. The CDR3 sequence: CASSARTGGQISEQFF. CDR3 DNA: TGCGCCAGCAGCGCTCGGACGGGGGGGCAGATCAGTGAGCAGTTCTTC.

The rearrangement links TRBV12-5 to TRBJ2-1; 9 nucleotides line up with TRBD1. V was pared by 6 bases and J by 3 bases, with 6 bases of the junction left unmatched. CDR3 length: 15 amino acids. The germline gives CDR1 LGHNT, CDR2 FRNRAP. CDR3 sequence reads: CASGLTGGSYNEQFF. The CDR3 coding sequence is TGTGCTAGTGGCCTCACAGGGGGCAGCTACAATGAGCAGTTCTTC. Full variable domain (rest looked up from reference TRBV12-5 and TRBJ2-1): DARVTQTPRHKVTEMGQEVTMRCQPILGHNTVFWYRQTMMQGLELLAYFRNRAPLDDSGMPKDRFSAEMPDATLATLKIQPSEPRDSAVYFCASGLTGGSYNEQFFGPGTRLTVL.

The chain couples TRBV20-1 to TRBJ2-2; D not resolved. Germline V gene data show CDR1 as DFQATT and CDR2 as SNEGSKA (reference sequence). CDR3 length: 15 residues. V was trimmed by 3 bases and J by 1 base, leaving 12 bases between them. CDR3 sequence (DNA): TGCAGTGCTAGTCCCGGACCCTTGAACACCGGGGAGCTGTTTTTT. Translation: CSASPGPLNTGELFF.

This clone was recorded only once. This rearrangement joins TRBV13 to TRBJ1-1; 9 bases align to TRBD1. V shed 4 bases and J 6 bases; nucleotides not matched to a gene: 12. The CDR3 is 16 amino acids. Germline CDR1 is PRHDT and CDR2 is FYEKMQ (reference sequence). CDR3 region: CASSSFRNRGRPEAFF. In DNA form, the CDR3 reads TGTGCCAGCAGCTCTTTTAGGAACAGGGGGCGTCCTGAAGCTTTCTTT.

This chain links TRBV27 with TRBJ2-1, with D maybe TRBD1 (5 bases). The V end lost 7 bases, the J end lost 6 bases, and 10 bases lay between the germline ends. CDR3 length: 12 residues. The germline V gene encodes CDR1 MNHEY and CDR2 SMNVEV (reference sequence). DNA of the CDR3: TGTGCCAGCATGGGGCAGGGCAATGAGCAGTTCTTC. Its protein product is CASMGQGNEQFF.

V is TRBV19 and J is TRBJ1-1; no reliable D call. Between the trimmed V and J ends, which lost 5 bases and 3 bases, there was a span of 13 bases. The CDR3 consists of 14 residues. Germline CDR1 reads LNHDA; CDR2 reads SQIVND (reference sequence). CDR3 DNA: TGTGCCAGTAGTCCCGGAGTAAGGTACACTGAAGCTTTCTTT. Its translation: CASSPGVRYTEAFF. The full variable domain, in which reference TRBV19 and TRBJ1-1 provide the parts outside the CDR3, is DGGITQSPKYLFRKEGQNVTLSCEQNLNHDAMYWYRQDPGQGLRLIYYSQIVNDFQKGDIAEGYSVSREKKESFPLTVTSAQKNPTAFYLCASSPGVRYTEAFFGQGTRLTVV.

The chain carries TRBV28 and TRBJ1-5; D call uncertain. With 2 bases removed from V and 8 bases from J, the gap between germline ends came to 7 bases. Germline V lookup: CDR1 MDHEN, CDR2 SYDVKM. CDR3 length: 12 residues. The CDR3 coding sequence is TGTGCCAGCAGTTTACTTAGTGAGCCCCAGCATTTT. It is translated as CASSLLSEPQHF.

The chain carries TRBV10-3 and TRBJ2-1; weak D call: TRBD1 (6 bases). This CDR3 comprises 13 residues. The ends were cut back, 6 bases at V and 5 bases at J, with 11 bases in the middle. Germline CDR1 and CDR2: ENHRY and SYGVKD. The CDR3 loop is CAIRGQSDNEQFF. The CDR3, as DNA: TGTGCCATCAGAGGACAGAGCGACAATGAGCAGTTCTTC.

The chain links TRBV19 to TRBJ1-1; a weak D match, TRBD1 (5 bases). The length of the CDR3 is 14 residues. Trimming pared 4 bases from V and 4 bases from J, leaving 13 bases between. The V gene's germline CDR1 is LNHDA and CDR2 SQIVND (reference sequence). Here the CDR3 reads CASSTSLRGTEAFF. DNA of the CDR3: TGTGCCAGTAGTACGAGCTTGAGGGGCACTGAAGCTTTCTTT.